Below are 17 T cell receptor beta chains sequenced from a single sample in a study of T cells after posttransplantation cyclophosphamide. The protocol was immunoSEQ multiplex PCR, while the TCRdb copy is restricted to in-frame clones and leaves out a portion. Found here are 5,000 to 5,500 clones, no singletons; the ten largest cover 16%. Treatment was busulfan-fludarabine conditioning, a marrow graft, and cyclophosphamide on days +3 and +4. The sequencing here drew on PBMCs, taken after allogeneic stem cell transplant with posttransplant cyclophosphamide. All receptors derive from a female patient in her 30s who received an allogeneic stem cell transplant from an unrelated donor, was CMV-positive, and had acute and chronic GVHD. The graft donor may account for some of the T cells.

In this sample, this clone turned up many times. This chain joins TRBV7-9 and TRBJ2-2; TRBD2 is a possible D gene (6 bases). Per germline, CDR1 SEHNR and CDR2 FQNEAQ (reference sequence). The V gene lost 2 bases and the J gene lost 5 bases, with 12 bases spanning the gap. CDR3 length equals 15 residues. Written as DNA, the CDR3 is TGTGCCAGCAGCTTATTGACTAGTACGACCGGGGAGCTGTTTTTT. Residues: CASSLLTSTTGELFF. Variable domain in full (rest from reference TRBV7-9 and TRBJ2-2): DTGVSQNPRHKITKRGQNVTFRCDPISEHNRLYWYRQTLGQGPEFLTYFQNEAQLEKSRLLSDRFSAERPKGSFSTLEIQRTEQGDSAMYLCASSLLTSTTGELFFGEGSRLTVL.

This clone was counted ten times or more. V usage is TRBV27 and J usage is TRBJ1-1, with 9 bases that match TRBD1. This CDR3 spans 17 amino acids. Unmatched junction bases numbered 10, after V lost 5 bases and J lost 0 bases. Germline V CDR1 and CDR2: MNHEY, SMNVEV (reference sequence). The CDR3 DNA follows: TGTGCCAGCAGTCCGGGACAGGGTTTTAGTCTGAACACTGAAGCTTTCTTT. Encoded protein: CASSPGQGFSLNTEAFF.

This clone was detected many times. The genes are TRBV4-3 and TRBJ2-7; perhaps TRBD1 as D (5 bases). From germline, CDR1 is LGHNA and CDR2 YSLEER. The CDR3 covers 15 residues. Trimming removed 2 bases at V and 8 bases at J, with 19 bases between. CDR3 in amino acids: CASSQSYGLKDKQYF. DNA for the CDR3: TGCGCCAGCAGCCAAAGTTATGGGCTAAAGGACAAGCAGTACTTC.

This clone was seen many times. The V gene is TRBV5-1, the J gene TRBJ1-4; D gene ambiguous. The germline V gene encodes CDR1 SGHRS and CDR2 YFSETQ. Deletions cut 0 bases from V and 8 bases from J, with 14 bases between. The CDR3 is made up of 15 amino acids. DNA of the CDR3: TGCGCCAGCAGCTTGGCAGGCACACCGGGGGAAAAACTGTTTTTT. Translated, it gives CASSLAGTPGEKLFF.

This clone has at least ten counts. The CDR3: CASSLGNREPEGNEQFF. The CDR3 nucleotides read TGTGCCAGCAGCTTGGGAAACAGGGAGCCTGAAGGAAATGAGCAGTTCTTC. The chain combines TRBV5-4 with TRBJ2-1, with TRBD1 as a possible D gene (6 bases). Germline CDR1 SGHNT, CDR2 YYREEE (reference sequence). This CDR3 has 17 amino acids. V shed 0 bases and J shed 7 bases, with 20 bases lying between them. The entire variable domain, with the rest obtained from reference TRBV5-4 and TRBJ2-1, is as follows: ETGVTQSPTHLIKTRGQQVTLRCSSQSGHNTVSWYQQALGQGPQFIFQYYREEENGRGNFPPRFSGLQFPNYSSELNVNALELDDSALYLCASSLGNREPEGNEQFFGPGTRLTVL.

This clone occurred many times. The chain uses TRBV14 and TRBJ2-7; TRBD1 is a possible D gene (6 bases). CDR3 length equals 13 residues. Germline values: CDR1 SGHDN, CDR2 FVKESK. Trimming shortened V by 0 bases and J by 11 bases, and 14 bases separated the two germline ends. The CDR3 loop reads CASSQDRGTGKYF. The CDR3 coding sequence is TGTGCCAGCAGCCAAGATAGGGGGACCGGGAAGTACTTC.

The chain has TRBV5-1 and TRBJ2-1; possibly TRBD2 for D (6 bases). Germline V gene lookup returns CDR1 SGHRS and CDR2 YFSETQ. The CDR3 consists of 15 residues. Trimming took off 1 base at V and 6 bases at J, with 14 bases between the two ends. In DNA form, the CDR3 reads TGCGCCAGCAGCTTGTCGCTAGCGCTTTTCAATGAGCAGTTCTTC. This translates into CASSLSLALFNEQFF.

This clone was counted ten times or more. The CDR3 loop is CASSPGSHETEAFF. The CDR3 coding sequence is TGCGCCAGCAGCCCAGGCTCACATGAGACTGAAGCTTTCTTT. The genes are TRBV4-3 and TRBJ1-1; unclear D gene. The CDR3 length is 14 residues. Trimming shortened V by 4 bases and J by 5 bases, and 14 bases separated the two germline ends. CDR1 is LGHNA and CDR2 is YSLEER in the germline V gene.

This clone was seen at least ten times. The chain has TRBV30 and TRBJ1-3; D not certain. V was clipped by 5 bases and J by 0 bases, with 5 bases between them. The germline V gene encodes CDR1 GTSNPN and CDR2 SVGIG (reference sequence). This CDR3 has 12 amino acids. The DNA for the CDR3 is TGTGCCTGGGGGAGCTCTGGAAACACCATATATTTT. This gives the protein CAWGSSGNTIYF. The full variable domain, in which reference TRBV30 and TRBJ1-3 provide the parts outside the CDR3, is SQTIHQWPATLVQPVGSPLSLECTVEGTSNPNLYWYRQAAGRGLQLLFYSVGIGQISSEVPQNLSASRPQDRQFILSSKKLLLSDSGFYLCAWGSSGNTIYFGEGSWLTVV.

The table lists this clone with many counts. This chain uses TRBV30 with TRBJ2-7; tentatively, D is TRBD2 (6 bases). The CDR3 runs 18 residues. Germline CDR1 reads GTSNPN; CDR2 reads SVGIG (reference sequence). V was pared by 1 base and J by 0 bases, with 22 bases between. The CDR3 region has the DNA TGTGCCTGGAGTGCCGGCAGCCCCGGGACTTTGCCCTCCTACGAGCAGTACTTC. Translating gives CAWSAGSPGTLPSYEQYF.

Ten or more counts support this clone. V usage is TRBV11-2 and J usage is TRBJ1-5; D not certain. CDR3 length equals 14 residues. Germline lookup yields CDR1 SGHAT and CDR2 FQNNGV. V was pared by 8 bases and J by 0 bases, with 11 bases between. CDR3 in DNA: TGTGCCAGCTCCCCCAGGCATAGCAATCAGCCCCAGCATTTT. This sequence encodes CASSPRHSNQPQHF.

This clone is medium-sized (0.01 to 0.1%) by share. This chain joins TRBV7-9 and TRBJ2-2, with D maybe TRBD1 (5 bases). Trimming removed 3 bases at V and 3 bases at J, with 8 bases between. CDR1 is SEHNR, CDR2 FQNEAQ, per germline (reference sequence). The length of the CDR3 is 14 residues. In DNA form, the CDR3 reads TGTGCCAGCAGCTTCAGGGCCTACACCGGGGAGCTGTTTTTT. Its protein product is CASSFRAYTGELFF.

In this sample, this clone turned up a few times. The rearrangement uses TRBV27 and TRBJ1-6, with D perhaps matching TRBD1 (5 bases). The germline V and J ends were trimmed by 2 bases and 8 bases, with 10 bases remaining between them. CDR1 and CDR2 (germline): MNHEY, SMNVEV (reference sequence). The CDR3 has 14 amino acids. The CDR3 nucleotides read TGTGCCAGCAGTTTAAAGGGGTGGGATTCACCCCTCCACTTT. Protein product: CASSLKGWDSPLHF.

The table lists this clone with many counts. The rearrangement links TRBV19 to TRBJ2-3; a weak D match, TRBD2 (5 bases). CDR1 LNHDA and CDR2 SQIVND come from the germline V gene (reference sequence). Deletions cut 5 bases from V and 3 bases from J, with 21 bases between. The CDR3 contains 17 residues. CDR3 DNA sequence: TGTGCCAGTAGTGCCCTTGTCGCGCAGCGGCTAACAGATACGCAGTATTTT. Encoded protein: CASSALVAQRLTDTQYF.

In its sample, this clone was seen many times. The chain couples TRBV13 to TRBJ1-1; tentatively, D is TRBD1 (5 bases). Between the trimmed V and J ends, which lost 0 bases and 0 bases, there was a span of 14 bases. Germline V gene sequence: CDR1 PRHDT, CDR2 FYEKMQ (reference sequence). CDR3 length: 17 amino acids. As DNA, the CDR3 is TGTGCCAGCAGCTTAGGCCCTCTTACAGGTATGAACACTGAAGCTTTCTTT. This encodes CASSLGPLTGMNTEAFF.

This clone was seen many times. This sequence joins TRBV29-1 and TRBJ1-2, with D unclear. The ends were cut back, 6 bases at V and 1 base at J, with 18 bases in the middle. From germline, CDR1 is SQVTM and CDR2 ANQGSEA. This CDR3 region has 15 residues. The CDR3 loop is CSVTNRDQINYGYTF. Written as DNA, the CDR3 is TGCAGCGTCACTAACCGGGATCAGATTAACTATGGCTACACCTTC.

This clone was seen ten or more times. The chain couples TRBV9 to TRBJ2-7, with no clear D. Germline CDR1 and CDR2: SGDLS and YYNGEE. The CDR3 covers 13 residues. The V and J ends lost 0 bases and 3 bases respectively, with 7 bases between them. The CDR3 bases are TGTGCCAGCAGCGTAGCTCCCGGCTACGAGCAGTACTTC. Its translation: CASSVAPGYEQYF.